These 10 T cell receptor beta chains originate from one sample sequenced in a study of identical twins. TCRdb recomputed calls from the 5' RACE reads with MiXCR, one row per CDR3 protein. This table has approximately 630,000 distinct CDR3 sequences, just over 7% appearing once. This same sample was also part of a study on yellow fever vaccine responses in identical twins.

Sample: PBMCs. Receptors were obtained from a woman between 18 and 30 years old in good health.

The chain links TRBV6-2 or TRBV6-3 to TRBJ1-6; D ambiguous. Looked up from germline, CDR1 is MNHEY and CDR2 is SVGEGT. The V end lost 2 bases, the J end lost 13 bases, and 15 bases lay between the germline ends. The CDR3 spans 14 residues. CDR3 DNA sequence: TGTGCCAGCAGTTACCCCGCGGCGGAACAGCCCCTCCACTTT. Translating gives CASSYPAAEQPLHF.

There are many counts of this clonotype. This rearrangement joins TRBV24-1 to TRBJ1-5; D call uncertain. V lost 4 bases to trimming and J lost 1 base, with 10 bases between them. Per the germline V gene, CDR1 is KGHDR and CDR2 is SFDVKD. The length of the CDR3 is 15 residues. In DNA, the CDR3 is TGTGCCACCAGTGAAAGAACCGGGAGCAATCAGCCCCAGCATTTT. Its translation is CATSERTGSNQPQHF.

This clonotype has a count of ten or more. This sequence joins TRBV12-3 or TRBV12-4 and TRBJ1-5; the D gene is possibly TRBD1 (5 bases). The CDR3 contains 17 residues. V gave up 5 bases and J gave up 7 bases, with 24 bases separating them. As DNA, the CDR3 is TGTGCCAGCAGTCCTTTAGGGACCTTATCGGGTGTGCAGCCCCAGCATTTT. Protein sequence: CASSPLGTLSGVQPQHF.

This clonotype was detected ten times or more. The rearrangement joins TRBV7-9 to TRBJ2-2, with D possibly matching TRBD1 (6 bases). V was clipped by 3 bases and J by 0 bases, with 8 bases between them. Per the germline V gene, CDR1 is SEHNR and CDR2 is FQNEAQ (reference sequence). The CDR3 spans 15 residues. In nucleotides, the CDR3 is TGTGCCAGCAGCTTGGGACACGCGAACACCGGGGAGCTGTTTTTT. Its protein product is CASSLGHANTGELFF.

This clonotype was counted many times. This rearrangement joins TRBV28 to TRBJ1-1, with D unclear. The V and J ends lost 4 bases and 11 bases respectively, with 14 bases between them. This CDR3 contains 12 residues. Looked up from germline, CDR1 is MDHEN and CDR2 is SYDVKM. This CDR3 reads CASSSQGRGAFF. CDR3 DNA sequence: TGTGCCAGCAGTTCTCAAGGGCGCGGGGCTTTCTTT.

J is TRBJ2-7 and V is TRBV6-1; perhaps D is TRBD1 or TRBD2 (6 bases each). V gave up 4 bases and J gave up 2 bases, with 9 bases separating them. This CDR3 contains 13 residues. Germline V gene data show CDR1 as MNHNS and CDR2 as SASEGT. The CDR3 region has the DNA TGTGCCAGCAGTGTGGGGGGCCCCTACGAGCAGTACTTC. It is translated as CASSVGGPYEQYF.

In this sample, this clonotype turned up a few times. The rearrangement uses TRBV7-2 and TRBJ2-7; D is uncertain. The CDR3 length is 15 residues. The ends were cut back, 1 base at V and 4 bases at J, with 14 bases in the middle. CDR1 is SGHTA, CDR2 FQGNSA, per germline. The CDR3 DNA is TGTGCCAGCAGCTTAGTTTACCAGGTCGATTACGAGCAGTACTTC. Encoded protein: CASSLVYQVDYEQYF. Full variable domain (missing parts from reference TRBV7-2 and TRBJ2-7): GAGVSQSPSNKVTEKGKDVELRCDPISGHTALYWYRQSLGQGLEFLIYFQGNSAPDKSGLPSDRFSAERTGGSVSTLTIQRTQQEDSAVYLCASSLVYQVDYEQYFGPGTRLTVT.

Ten or more counts support this clonotype. The rearrangement links TRBV12-3 or TRBV12-4 to TRBJ2-2; TRBD1 is a possible D gene (6 bases). V shed 7 bases and J shed 4 bases, with 16 bases lying between them. This CDR3 has 15 amino acids. Written as DNA, the CDR3 is TGTGCCAGCACCCCGGTTTTAGGGGGCACCGGGGAGCTGTTTTTT. Residues: CASTPVLGGTGELFF.

This clonotype was seen more than once but under ten times. The CDR3 spells CASRYRDNEQFF. DNA for the CDR3: TGTGCCAGCAGATACCGGGACAATGAGCAGTTCTTC. The genes are TRBV11-2 and TRBJ2-1; D is ambiguous. Germline-derived CDR1 and CDR2 are SGHAT and FQNNGV. The germline V and J ends were trimmed by 6 bases and 5 bases, with 8 bases remaining between them. The CDR3 runs to 12 residues.

The chain couples TRBV7-3 to TRBJ2-3; D is perhaps TRBD2 (5 bases). This CDR3 spans 15 amino acids. Germline loops: CDR1 SGHTA, CDR2 FQGTGA. The V gene lost 5 bases and the J gene lost 1 base, with 13 bases spanning the gap. The CDR3 nucleotides are TGTGCCAGCAGCCCTACCGGGATCGGCACAGATACGCAGTATTTT. This translates into CASSPTGIGTDTQYF.